These T cell receptor beta chains were read from a single sample in a study of memory CD8 T cells in hepatitis C reinfection. Profiling relied on immunoSEQ multiplex PCR, and the TCRdb table lists in-frame clones only, not all of them. The sample includes around 45,000 clones, 89% of them seen just once. Sequencing was done on a sample of naive CD8+ T cells sorted from blood. The receptors were gathered from a man aged 18 to 29 with hepatitis C virus infection. CDR3s include the opening cysteine and the closing phenylalanine or tryptophan. D genes are given only for firm matches. Size is omitted from some rows. Given values are once, few, many or a class for expanded clones.

J: TRBJ1-1; size: few; V: TRBV6-5; D: NA; DNA: TGTGCCAGCAGTTACTCAATGGGAGGGACTGAAGCTTTCTTT; CDR3: CASSYSMGGTEAFF
J: TRBJ1-1; size: NA; V: TRBV10-3; D: NA; DNA: TGTGCCACCGGGGGGGGCATGAACACTGAAGCTTTCTTT; CDR3: CATGGGMNTEAFF
J: TRBJ2-1; size: once; V: TRBV11-2; D: TRBD2; DNA: TGTGCCAGCAGCCCAGGGTGGGGGACTAATCACAATGAGCAGTTCTTC; CDR3: CASSPGWGTNHNEQFF
J: TRBJ1-2; size: NA; V: TRBV5-1; D: TRBD1; DNA: TGCGCCAGCAGCTCGGAGGACAGGGGATATGGCTACACCTTC; CDR3: CASSSEDRGYGYTF
J: TRBJ1-2; size: NA; V: TRBV5-6; D: NA; DNA: TGTGCCAGCAGCTTATCAGTCTATGGCTACACCTTC; CDR3: CASSLSVYGYTF
J: TRBJ1-1; size: NA; V: TRBV27; D: TRBD1; DNA: TGTGCCACCCAACAGGGGGGAGCGAGTACTGAAGCTTTCTTT; CDR3: CATQQGGASTEAFF
J: TRBJ2-1; size: NA; V: TRBV29-1; D: TRBD2; DNA: TGCAGCGGAGAAACGGGGGGTTACAATGAGCAGTTCTTC; CDR3: CSGETGGYNEQFF
J: TRBJ1-2; size: NA; V: TRBV7-8; D: NA; DNA: TGTGCCAGCAGCTTAGGGGGGGTTAATGGCTACACCTTC; CDR3: CASSLGGVNGYTF
J: TRBJ1-6; size: NA; V: TRBV2; D: NA; DNA: TGTGCCAGCAGTGAAGCAGGGAGCTCCTATAATTCACCCCTCCACTTT; CDR3: CASSEAGSSYNSPLHF
J: TRBJ2-5; size: NA; V: TRBV29-1; D: TRBD1; DNA: TGCAGCGTTGAAGACCCCCGGGACAGGGCTATGGAGGAGACCCAGTACTTC; CDR3: CSVEDPRDRAMEETQYF
J: TRBJ1-1; size: NA; V: TRBV5-1; D: TRBD1; DNA: TGCGCCAGCAGCCGTAGGGGGCTCAACACTGAAGCTTTCTTT; CDR3: CASSRRGLNTEAFF
J: TRBJ2-3; size: NA; V: TRBV10-3; D: NA; DNA: TGTGCCATCAGTGAGTCGACGGAGGATACGCAGTATTTT; CDR3: CAISESTEDTQYF
J: TRBJ2-5; size: NA; V: TRBV29-1; D: NA; DNA: TGCAGCGTTGTCCCAGAGACGGGGACCCAGTACTTC; CDR3: CSVVPETGTQYF
J: TRBJ2-1; size: NA; V: TRBV7-9; D: TRBD2; DNA: TGTGCCAGCAGCTCTCCGACTAGCGGGGGGGCCCGGTACAATGAGCAGTTCTTC; CDR3: CASSSPTSGGARYNEQFF
J: TRBJ2-3; size: NA; V: TRBV7-8; D: NA; DNA: TGTGCCAGCAGCACCCTAGTGGTGACTAGCACAGATACGCAGTATTTT; CDR3: CASSTLVVTSTDTQYF
J: TRBJ2-7; size: NA; V: TRBV7-8; D: NA; DNA: TGTGCCAGCAGCTTAGCAGCGATTGAGCAGTACTTC; CDR3: CASSLAAIEQYF
J: TRBJ1-1; size: NA; V: TRBV6-6; D: NA; DNA: TGTGCCAGCAGCTTCATCCAGGGTACTGAAGCTTTCTTT; CDR3: CASSFIQGTEAFF
J: TRBJ2-7; size: NA; V: TRBV28; D: NA; DNA: TGTGCCAGCAGTCGTCCGACTATATCCTCCTCCTACGAGCAGTACTTC; CDR3: CASSRPTISSSYEQYF
J: TRBJ2-7; size: once; V: TRBV4-1; D: TRBD2; DNA: TGCGCCAGCAGCCAAGATCTCAGGAGCGGGAGTTACGAGCAGTACTTC; CDR3: CASSQDLRSGSYEQYF
J: TRBJ1-1; size: once; V: TRBV10-2; D: NA; DNA: TGCGCCAGCAGTTACAACCAAAACACTGAAGCTTTCTTT; CDR3: CASSYNQNTEAFF
J: TRBJ2-5; size: NA; V: TRBV25-1; D: NA; DNA: TGTGCCAGCAGTGACTCTTTTGAGACACAAGAGACCCAGTACTTC; CDR3: CASSDSFETQETQYF
J: TRBJ1-2; size: NA; V: TRBV5-4; D: TRBD1; DNA: TGTGCCAGCAGCGACGGCGGACAGGAGGACACCTTC; CDR3: CASSDGGQEDTF
J: TRBJ2-1; size: NA; V: TRBV5-1; D: NA; DNA: TGCGCCAGCAGCGGCGGGCGGGACTCCTACAATGAGCAGTTCTTC; CDR3: CASSGGRDSYNEQFF
J: TRBJ1-4; size: NA; V: TRBV27; D: TRBD1; DNA: TGTGCCAGCAGTCCGATGGGCGGGACAGTTAATGAAAAACTGTTTTTT; CDR3: CASSPMGGTVNEKLFF
J: TRBJ2-1; size: NA; V: TRBV7-6; D: NA; DNA: TGTGCCAGCAGCTTTGAGGGCGGTGAGCAGTTCTTC; CDR3: CASSFEGGEQFF
J: TRBJ2-2; size: NA; V: TRBV11-2; D: NA; DNA: TGTGCCAGCAGCTTAGTAGGGGATAGCGGGGAGCTGTTTTTT; CDR3: CASSLVGDSGELFF
J: TRBJ2-3; size: once; V: TRBV4-2; D: TRBD2; DNA: TGTGCCAGCACCCAAGCGCTAGCGGGGAGCACAGATACGCAGTATTTT; CDR3: CASTQALAGSTDTQYF
J: TRBJ2-1; size: NA; V: TRBV19; D: TRBD1; DNA: TGTGCCAGTGCCGGGACAGACTACAATGAGCAGTTCTTC; CDR3: CASAGTDYNEQFF
J: TRBJ2-2; size: NA; V: TRBV27; D: TRBD1; DNA: TGTGCCAGCAGGGGGACAGGGGACCCTACCGGGGAGCTGTTTTTT; CDR3: CASRGTGDPTGELFF
J: TRBJ2-1; size: NA; V: TRBV7-9; D: TRBD2; DNA: TGTGCCAGCAGCTTGAGTGAAAGCGGGAGGGGCAATGAGCAGTTCTTC; CDR3: CASSLSESGRGNEQFF
J: TRBJ1-1; size: NA; V: TRBV19; D: NA; DNA: TGTGCCAGTAAATCAAATCCCGGGATTACTGAAGCTTTCTTT; CDR3: CASKSNPGITEAFF
J: TRBJ1-5; size: NA; V: TRBV27; D: NA; DNA: TGTGCCAGCAGTTCCGCGAGCAATCAGCCCCAGCATTTT; CDR3: CASSSASNQPQHF
J: TRBJ1-5; size: once; V: TRBV2; D: NA; DNA: TGTGCCAGCAGTGACGGTGACAGTAGCAATCAGCCCCAGCATTTT; CDR3: CASSDGDSSNQPQHF
J: TRBJ2-5; size: NA; V: TRBV11-2; D: NA; DNA: TGTGCCAGCAGCCTACCTCGCTCCGGGAACCAAGAGACCCAGTACTTC; CDR3: CASSLPRSGNQETQYF
J: TRBJ1-4; size: NA; V: TRBV2; D: NA; DNA: TGTGCCAGCAGCCCCTGGCTAGCAACTAATGAAAAACTGTTTTTT; CDR3: CASSPWLATNEKLFF
J: TRBJ1-3; size: NA; V: TRBV7-9; D: NA; DNA: TGTGCCAGCAGCACCCCGGGGGTGGGAGCTGGAAACACCATATATTTT; CDR3: CASSTPGVGAGNTIYF
J: TRBJ1-1; size: NA; V: TRBV6-5; D: TRBD1; DNA: TGTGCCAGCAGTTACTCGGAACAGGGGAGTCCCGCTGAAGCTTTCTTT; CDR3: CASSYSEQGSPAEAFF
J: TRBJ2-1; size: NA; V: TRBV6-4; D: TRBD2; DNA: TGTGCCAGCAGTGACACACGGGCTAGCGGGAGCCATGAGCAGTTCTTC; CDR3: CASSDTRASGSHEQFF
J: TRBJ2-1; size: NA; V: TRBV5-8; D: TRBD1; DNA: TGTGCCAGCAGCTTCGGGACAGGTACCTACAATGAGCAGTTCTTC; CDR3: CASSFGTGTYNEQFF
J: TRBJ2-5; size: once; V: TRBV7-8; D: NA; DNA: TGTGCCAGCAGCCCTAACAGACAGTTCCAAGAGACCCAGTACTTC; CDR3: CASSPNRQFQETQYF